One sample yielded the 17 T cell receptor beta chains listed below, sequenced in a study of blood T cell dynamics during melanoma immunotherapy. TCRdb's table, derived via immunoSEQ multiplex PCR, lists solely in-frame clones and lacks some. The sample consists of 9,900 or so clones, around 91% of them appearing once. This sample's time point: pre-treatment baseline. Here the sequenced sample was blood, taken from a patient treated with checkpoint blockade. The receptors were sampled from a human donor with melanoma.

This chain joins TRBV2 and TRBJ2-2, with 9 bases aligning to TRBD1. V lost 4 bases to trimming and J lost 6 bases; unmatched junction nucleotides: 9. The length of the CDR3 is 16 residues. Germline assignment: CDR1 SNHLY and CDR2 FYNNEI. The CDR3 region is CASSVTGGLYAGELFF. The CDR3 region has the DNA TGTGCCAGCAGTGTTACAGGGGGCCTGTACGCCGGGGAGCTGTTTTTT.

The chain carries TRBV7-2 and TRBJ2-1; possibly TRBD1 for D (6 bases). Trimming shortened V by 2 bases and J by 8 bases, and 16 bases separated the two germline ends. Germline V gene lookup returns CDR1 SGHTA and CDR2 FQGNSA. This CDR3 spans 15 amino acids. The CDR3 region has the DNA TGTGCCAGCAGCTTAAGTCAGGGGTTGTGGGATGAGCAGTTCTTC. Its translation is CASSLSQGLWDEQFF.

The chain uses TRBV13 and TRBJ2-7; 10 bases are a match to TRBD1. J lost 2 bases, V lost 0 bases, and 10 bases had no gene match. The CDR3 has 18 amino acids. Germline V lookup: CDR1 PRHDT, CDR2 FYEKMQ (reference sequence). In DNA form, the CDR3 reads TGTGCCAGCAGCTTAGGCCGAAGAGGCGGGACAGGGGCCTACGAGCAGTACTTC. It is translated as CASSLGRRGGTGAYEQYF.

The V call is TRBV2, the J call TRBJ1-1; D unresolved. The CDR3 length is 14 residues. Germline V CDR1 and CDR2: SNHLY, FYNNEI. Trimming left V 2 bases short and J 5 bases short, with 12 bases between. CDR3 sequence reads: CASSESEGGTEAFF. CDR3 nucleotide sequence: TGTGCCAGCAGTGAATCAGAGGGAGGGACTGAAGCTTTCTTT.

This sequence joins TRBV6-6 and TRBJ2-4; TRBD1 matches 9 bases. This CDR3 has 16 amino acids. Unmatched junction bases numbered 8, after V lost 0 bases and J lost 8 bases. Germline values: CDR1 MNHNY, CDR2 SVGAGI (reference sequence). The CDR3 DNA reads TGTGCCAGCAGTTACTCCTACAGACAGGGGGGGGACATTCAGTACTTC. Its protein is CASSYSYRQGGDIQYF.

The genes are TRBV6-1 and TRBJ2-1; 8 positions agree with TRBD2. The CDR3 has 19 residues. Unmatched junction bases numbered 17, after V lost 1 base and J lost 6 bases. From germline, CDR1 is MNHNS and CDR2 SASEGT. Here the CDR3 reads CASSEGWGLSGIRRNEQFF. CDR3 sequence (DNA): TGTGCCAGCAGTGAAGGGTGGGGGCTTAGCGGGATACGTCGCAATGAGCAGTTCTTC.

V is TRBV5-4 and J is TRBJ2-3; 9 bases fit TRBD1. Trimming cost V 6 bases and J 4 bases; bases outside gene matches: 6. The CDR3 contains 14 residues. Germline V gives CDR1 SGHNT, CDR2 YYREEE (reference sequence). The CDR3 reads CASNQGQGPDTQYF. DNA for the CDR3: TGTGCCAGCAATCAGGGACAGGGCCCAGATACGCAGTATTTT.

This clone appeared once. The CDR3 sequence is CASSPRIYETQYF. The CDR3 DNA reads TGTGCCAGCTCACCTAGGATATATGAGACCCAGTACTTC. The rearrangement links TRBV18 to TRBJ2-5; D gene unclear. Trimming removed 3 bases at V and 5 bases at J, with 10 bases between. There are 13 residues in the CDR3. Germline CDR1 reads KGHSH; CDR2 reads LQKENI. Filled out from reference TRBV18 and TRBJ2-5, the complete variable domain reads NAGVMQNPRHLVRRRGQEARLRCSPMKGHSHVYWYRQLPEEGLKFMVYLQKENIIDESGMPKERFSAEFPKEGPSILRIQQVVRGDSAAYFCASSPRIYETQYFGPGTRLLVL.

CDR3 loop: CASSEYRGYSYEQYF. CDR3 coding DNA: TGTGCCAGCAGTGAATACAGGGGGTACTCCTACGAGCAGTACTTC. The chain recombines TRBV2 with TRBJ2-7; TRBD1 aligns across 8 bases. Per the germline V gene, CDR1 is SNHLY and CDR2 is FYNNEI. Trimming cost V 2 bases and J 0 bases; bases outside gene matches: 3. This CDR3 region has 15 residues.

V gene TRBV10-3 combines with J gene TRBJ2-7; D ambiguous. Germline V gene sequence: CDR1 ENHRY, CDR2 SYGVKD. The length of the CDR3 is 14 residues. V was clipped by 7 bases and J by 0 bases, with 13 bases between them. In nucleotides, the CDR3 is TGTGCCATCATGGAACAGAGAAACTCCTACGAGCAGTACTTC. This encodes CAIMEQRNSYEQYF.

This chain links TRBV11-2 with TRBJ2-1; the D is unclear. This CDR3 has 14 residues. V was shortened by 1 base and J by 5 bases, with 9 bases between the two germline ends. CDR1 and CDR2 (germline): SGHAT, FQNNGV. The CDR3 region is CASSLVVGDNEQFF. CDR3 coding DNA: TGTGCCAGCAGCTTAGTCGTTGGGGACAATGAGCAGTTCTTC.

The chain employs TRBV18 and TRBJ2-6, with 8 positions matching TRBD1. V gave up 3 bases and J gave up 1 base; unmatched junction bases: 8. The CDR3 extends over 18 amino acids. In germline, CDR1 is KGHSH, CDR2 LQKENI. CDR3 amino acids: CASSPPGGASSGANVLTF. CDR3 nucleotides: TGTGCCAGCTCACCCCCAGGGGGCGCTTCGTCTGGGGCCAACGTCCTGACTTTC.

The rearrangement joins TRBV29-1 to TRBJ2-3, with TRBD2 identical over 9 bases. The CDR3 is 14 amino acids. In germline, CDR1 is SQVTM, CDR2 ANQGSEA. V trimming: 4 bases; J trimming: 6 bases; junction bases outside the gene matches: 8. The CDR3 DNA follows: TGCAGCGTTGTCATGCGGGAGGGTTTGGATACGCAGTATTTT. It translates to CSVVMREGLDTQYF.

The CDR3 sequence is CASSSQTDNEQFF. CDR3 nucleotide sequence: TGTGCCAGCAGTTCCCAGACAGACAATGAGCAGTTCTTC. V is TRBV28 and J is TRBJ2-1; D possibly corresponds to TRBD1 (5 bases). The CDR3 extends over 13 amino acids. CDR1 is MDHEN and CDR2 is SYDVKM in the germline V gene. V was pared by 4 bases and J by 5 bases, with 9 bases between.

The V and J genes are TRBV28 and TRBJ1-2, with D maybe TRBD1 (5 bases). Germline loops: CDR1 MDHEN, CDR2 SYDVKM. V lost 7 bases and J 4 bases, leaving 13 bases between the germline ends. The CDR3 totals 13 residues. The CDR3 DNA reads TGTGCCAGCACCCGAAGGGGCAGCTATGGCTACACCTTC. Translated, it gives CASTRRGSYGYTF.

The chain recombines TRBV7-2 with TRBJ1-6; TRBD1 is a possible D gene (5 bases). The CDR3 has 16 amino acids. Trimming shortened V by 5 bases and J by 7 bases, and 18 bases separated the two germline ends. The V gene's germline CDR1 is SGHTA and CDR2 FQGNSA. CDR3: CASSKQDSLGNSPLHF. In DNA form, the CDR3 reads TGTGCCAGCAGCAAACAAGACAGCCTCGGGAATTCACCCCTCCACTTT.

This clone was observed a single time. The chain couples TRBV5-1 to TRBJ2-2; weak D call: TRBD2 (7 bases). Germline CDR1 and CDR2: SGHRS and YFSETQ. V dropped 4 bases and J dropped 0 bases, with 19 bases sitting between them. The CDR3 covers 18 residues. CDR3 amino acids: CASSTAGGRRSNTGELFF. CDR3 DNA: TGCGCCAGCAGCACGGCCGGGGGGCGGAGGTCGAACACCGGGGAGCTGTTTTTT.